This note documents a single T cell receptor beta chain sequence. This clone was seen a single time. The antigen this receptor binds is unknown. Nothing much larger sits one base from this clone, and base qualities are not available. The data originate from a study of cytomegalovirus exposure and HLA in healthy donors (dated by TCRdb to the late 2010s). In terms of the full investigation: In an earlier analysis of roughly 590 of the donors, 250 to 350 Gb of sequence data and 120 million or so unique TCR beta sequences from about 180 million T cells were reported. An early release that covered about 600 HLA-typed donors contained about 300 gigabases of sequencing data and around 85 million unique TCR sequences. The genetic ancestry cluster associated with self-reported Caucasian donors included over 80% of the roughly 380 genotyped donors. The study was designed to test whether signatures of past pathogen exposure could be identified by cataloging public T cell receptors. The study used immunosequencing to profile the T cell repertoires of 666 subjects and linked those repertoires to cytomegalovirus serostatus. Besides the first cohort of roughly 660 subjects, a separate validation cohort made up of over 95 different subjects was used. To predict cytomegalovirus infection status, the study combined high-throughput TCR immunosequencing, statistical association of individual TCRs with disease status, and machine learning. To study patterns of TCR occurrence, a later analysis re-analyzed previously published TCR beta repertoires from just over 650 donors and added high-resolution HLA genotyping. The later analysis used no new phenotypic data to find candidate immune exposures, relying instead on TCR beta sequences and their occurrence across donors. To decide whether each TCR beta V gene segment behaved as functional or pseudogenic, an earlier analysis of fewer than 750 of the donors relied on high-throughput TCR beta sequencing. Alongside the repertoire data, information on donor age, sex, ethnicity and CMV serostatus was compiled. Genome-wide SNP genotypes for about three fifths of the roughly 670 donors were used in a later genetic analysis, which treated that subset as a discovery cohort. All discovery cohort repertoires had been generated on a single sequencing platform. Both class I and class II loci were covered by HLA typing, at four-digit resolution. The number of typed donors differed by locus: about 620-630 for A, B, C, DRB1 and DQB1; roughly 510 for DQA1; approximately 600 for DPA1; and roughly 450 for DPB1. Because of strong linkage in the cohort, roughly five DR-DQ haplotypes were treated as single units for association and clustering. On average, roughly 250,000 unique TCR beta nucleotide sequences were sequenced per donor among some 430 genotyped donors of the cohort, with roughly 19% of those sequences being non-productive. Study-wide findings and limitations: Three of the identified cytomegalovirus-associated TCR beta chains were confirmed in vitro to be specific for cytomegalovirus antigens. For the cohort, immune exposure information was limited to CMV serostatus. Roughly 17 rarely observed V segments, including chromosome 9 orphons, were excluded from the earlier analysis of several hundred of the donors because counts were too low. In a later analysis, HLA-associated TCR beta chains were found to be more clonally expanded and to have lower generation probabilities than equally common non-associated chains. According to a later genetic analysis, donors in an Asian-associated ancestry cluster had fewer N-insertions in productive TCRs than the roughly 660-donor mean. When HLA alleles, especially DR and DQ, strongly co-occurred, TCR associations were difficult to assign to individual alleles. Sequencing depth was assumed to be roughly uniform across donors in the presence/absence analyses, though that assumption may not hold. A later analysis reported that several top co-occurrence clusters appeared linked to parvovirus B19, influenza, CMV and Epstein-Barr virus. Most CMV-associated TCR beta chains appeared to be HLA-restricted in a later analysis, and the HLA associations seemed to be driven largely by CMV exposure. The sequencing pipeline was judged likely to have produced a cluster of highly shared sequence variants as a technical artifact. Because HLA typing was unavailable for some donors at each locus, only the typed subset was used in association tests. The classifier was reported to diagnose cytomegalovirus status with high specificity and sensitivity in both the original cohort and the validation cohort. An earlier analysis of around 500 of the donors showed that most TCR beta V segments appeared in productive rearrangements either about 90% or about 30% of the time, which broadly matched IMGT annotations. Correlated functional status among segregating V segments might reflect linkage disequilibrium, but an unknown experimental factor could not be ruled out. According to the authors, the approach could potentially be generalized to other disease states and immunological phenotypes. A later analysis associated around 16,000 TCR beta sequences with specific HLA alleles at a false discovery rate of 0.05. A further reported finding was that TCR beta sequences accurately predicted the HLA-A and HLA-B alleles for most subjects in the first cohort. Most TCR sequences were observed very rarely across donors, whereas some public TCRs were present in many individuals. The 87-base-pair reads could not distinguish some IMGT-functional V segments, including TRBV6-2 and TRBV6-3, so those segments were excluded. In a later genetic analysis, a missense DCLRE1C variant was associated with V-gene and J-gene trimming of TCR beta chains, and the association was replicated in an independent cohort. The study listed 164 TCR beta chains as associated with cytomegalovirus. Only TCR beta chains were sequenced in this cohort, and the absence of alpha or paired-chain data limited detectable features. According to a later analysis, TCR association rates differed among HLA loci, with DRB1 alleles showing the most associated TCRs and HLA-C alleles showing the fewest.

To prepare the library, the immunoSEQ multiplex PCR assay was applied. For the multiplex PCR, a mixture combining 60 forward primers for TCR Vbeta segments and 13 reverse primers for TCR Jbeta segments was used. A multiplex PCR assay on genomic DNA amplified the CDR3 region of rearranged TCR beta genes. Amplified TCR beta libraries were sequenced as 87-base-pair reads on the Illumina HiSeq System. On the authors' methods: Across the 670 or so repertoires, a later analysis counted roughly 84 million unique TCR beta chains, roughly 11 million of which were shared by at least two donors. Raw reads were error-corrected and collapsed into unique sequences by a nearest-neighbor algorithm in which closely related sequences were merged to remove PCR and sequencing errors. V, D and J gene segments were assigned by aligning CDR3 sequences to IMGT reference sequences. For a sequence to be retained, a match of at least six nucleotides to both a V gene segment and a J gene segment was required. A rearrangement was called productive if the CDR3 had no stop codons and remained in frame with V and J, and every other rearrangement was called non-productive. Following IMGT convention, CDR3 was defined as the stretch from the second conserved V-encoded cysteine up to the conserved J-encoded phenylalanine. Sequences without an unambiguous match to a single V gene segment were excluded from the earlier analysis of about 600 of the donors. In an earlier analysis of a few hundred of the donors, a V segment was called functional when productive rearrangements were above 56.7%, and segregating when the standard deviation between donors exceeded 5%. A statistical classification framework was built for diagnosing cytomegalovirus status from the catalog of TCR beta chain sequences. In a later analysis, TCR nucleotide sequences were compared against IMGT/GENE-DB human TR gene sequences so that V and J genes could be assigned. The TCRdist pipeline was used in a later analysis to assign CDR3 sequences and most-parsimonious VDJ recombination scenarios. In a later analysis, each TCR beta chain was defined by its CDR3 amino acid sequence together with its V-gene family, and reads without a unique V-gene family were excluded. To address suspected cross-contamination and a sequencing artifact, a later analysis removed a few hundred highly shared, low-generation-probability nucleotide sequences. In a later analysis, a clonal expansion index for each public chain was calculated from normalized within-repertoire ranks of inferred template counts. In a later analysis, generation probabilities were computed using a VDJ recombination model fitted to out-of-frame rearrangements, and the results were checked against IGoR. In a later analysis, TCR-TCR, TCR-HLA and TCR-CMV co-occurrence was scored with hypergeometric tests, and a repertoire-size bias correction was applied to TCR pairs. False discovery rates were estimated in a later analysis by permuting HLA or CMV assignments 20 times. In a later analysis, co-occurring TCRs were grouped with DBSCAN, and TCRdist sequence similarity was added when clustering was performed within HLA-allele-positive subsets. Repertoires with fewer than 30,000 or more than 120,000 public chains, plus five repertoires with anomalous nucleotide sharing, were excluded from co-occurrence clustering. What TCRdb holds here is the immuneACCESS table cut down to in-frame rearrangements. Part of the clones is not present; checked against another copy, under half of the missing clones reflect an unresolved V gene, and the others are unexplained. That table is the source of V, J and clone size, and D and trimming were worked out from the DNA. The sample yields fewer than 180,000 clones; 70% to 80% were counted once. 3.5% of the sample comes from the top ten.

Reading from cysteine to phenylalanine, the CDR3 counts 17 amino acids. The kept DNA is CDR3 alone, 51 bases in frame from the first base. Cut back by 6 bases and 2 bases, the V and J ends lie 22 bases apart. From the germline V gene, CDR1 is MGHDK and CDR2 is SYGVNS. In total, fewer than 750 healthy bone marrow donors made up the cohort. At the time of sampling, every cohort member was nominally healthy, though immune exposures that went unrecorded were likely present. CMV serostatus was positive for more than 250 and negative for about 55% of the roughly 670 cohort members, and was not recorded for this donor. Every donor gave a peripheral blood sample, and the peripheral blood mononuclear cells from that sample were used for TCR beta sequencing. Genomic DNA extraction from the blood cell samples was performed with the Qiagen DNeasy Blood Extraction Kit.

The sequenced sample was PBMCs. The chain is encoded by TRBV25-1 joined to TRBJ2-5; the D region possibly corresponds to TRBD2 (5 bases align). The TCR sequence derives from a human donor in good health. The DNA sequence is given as TGTGCCAGCAGCGAGGGCGCCCGACACTATTCTCAAGAGACCCAGTACTTC. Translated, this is CASSEGARHYSQETQYF. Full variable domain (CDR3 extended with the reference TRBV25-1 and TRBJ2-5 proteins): EADIYQTPRYLVIGTGKKITLECSQTMGHDKMYWYQQDPGMELHLIHYSYGVNSTEKGDLSSESTVSRIRTEHFPLTLESARPSHTSQYLCASSEGARHYSQETQYFGPGTRLLVL.